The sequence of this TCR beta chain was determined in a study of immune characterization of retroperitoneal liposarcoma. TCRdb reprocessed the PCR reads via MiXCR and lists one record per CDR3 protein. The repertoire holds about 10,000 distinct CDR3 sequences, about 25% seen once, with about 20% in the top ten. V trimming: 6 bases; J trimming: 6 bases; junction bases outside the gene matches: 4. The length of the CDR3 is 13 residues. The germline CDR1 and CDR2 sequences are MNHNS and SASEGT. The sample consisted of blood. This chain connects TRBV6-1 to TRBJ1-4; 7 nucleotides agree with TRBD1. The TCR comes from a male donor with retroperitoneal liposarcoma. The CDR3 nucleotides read TGTGCCAGCAGCGGGACAGTATATGAAAAACTGTTTTTT. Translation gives CASSGTVYEKLFF.